This T cell receptor beta chain was sequenced in a study of cytotoxic CD8 clonotypes in ibrutinib-treated CLL. Study in general: For this cohort, patients were ten to twelve relapsed/refractory and over 14 treatment-naive, while 17 were IGHV unmutated. Investigators collected response samples after a median around twelve months of treatment, range 6 to 36.

Depths of 1 in 200,000 to 1 in 1 million T cells were the sequencing target. Produced via immunoSEQ multiplex PCR; TCRdb's table is partial and in-frame only. Of around 160,000 clones in the sample, 88% are singletons; the top ten hold 3% to 3.5%. This CDR3 contains 14 residues. V is TRBV21-1 and J is TRBJ2-1; TRBD1, as called in the table, went unchecked against the DNA. TRBV21-1 is reported as a pseudogene. The sequenced sample was PBMCs, obtained at disease progression, from a patient treated with ibrutinib. This TCR derives from a human donor with chronic lymphocytic leukemia. CDR3 in amino acids: CASSKSSGYNEQFF. The CDR3 DNA is TGTGCCAGCAGCAAATCGTCAGGGTACAATGAGCAGTTCTTC.